This T cell receptor beta chain was documented in a study of T cell repertoires in aging, cancer and after chemotherapy. Peripheral blood genomic DNA, not sorted cells or RNA, was the template. A mixed TRB-A/B primer pool amplified rearranged TRB by multiplex touch-down PCR. TCRdb redid the calling of the multiplex PCR reads with MiXCR, one entry per CDR3 protein. This sample yields roughly 2,000 distinct CDR3 sequences, of which less than 45% are seen a single time; 47% belongs to the top ten. J was trimmed by 1 base and V by 6 bases; bases with no gene match: 10. CDR3 length equals 16 residues. Germline V gene data show CDR1 as ENHRY and CDR2 as SYGVKD. This clonotype showed up just a few times. Its specificity is not known. Study-level points and caveats: Across the chemotherapy interval, each cancer cohort showed higher median generation probability, suggesting thymic rebound. Compared with age-matched healthy donors, untreated hematological or solid cancer patients showed higher blood TCR clonality. Loss of evenness, beyond lost richness, contributed to age-related TCR diversity decline in cancer patients.

The chain carries TRBV10-3 and TRBJ1-1, with 8 bases identical to TRBD1. The source of this sequence is a human donor with a blood cancer. Input material: blood. The CDR3 spells CAIRGGTGQGNTEAFF. CDR3 DNA: TGTGCCATCAGAGGAGGGACTGGACAGGGGAACACTGAAGCTTTCTTT.